What follows are 7 T cell receptor beta chains derived from one specimen sequenced in a study of blood T cell repertoires in COVID-19. Sequencing was performed with immunoSEQ multiplex PCR; in TCRdb, only in-frame clones are kept and a portion is missing. The sample records roughly 230,000 clones, roughly 80% being singletons. The sample consisted of peripheral blood. The receptor source for this set is a woman aged 45-59 years with acute or convalescent COVID-19.

In its sample, this clone was seen a few times. The gene calls are TRBV28 and TRBJ1-5; D unresolved. Trimming left V 10 bases short and J 5 bases short, with 12 bases between. CDR1 MDHEN and CDR2 SYDVKM come from the germline V gene. The CDR3 sequence is 12 residues long. The DNA of the CDR3 is TGTGCCACCAACTATAACTATCAGCCCCAGCATTTT. Amino acids: CATNYNYQPQHF.

The chain combines TRBV28 with TRBJ1-2; the D is unclear. The CDR3 is 13 amino acids. The V gene lost 8 bases and the J gene lost 6 bases, with 16 bases spanning the gap. Germline values: CDR1 MDHEN, CDR2 SYDVKM. CDR3 DNA sequence: TGTGCCAGCCGAAGTTTCCTAGCAGATGGCTACACCTTC. As protein: CASRSFLADGYTF.

The rearrangement uses TRBV28 and TRBJ1-3, with a tentative D call TRBD1 (5 bases). This CDR3 comprises 17 residues. Trimming left V 6 bases short and J 4 bases short, with 22 bases between. Looked up from germline, CDR1 is MDHEN and CDR2 is SYDVKM. CDR3 DNA sequence: TGTGCCAGCAGCGCGCCTACCGCGACAGTAATCGGAAACACCATATATTTT. Translation gives CASSAPTATVIGNTIYF.

The genes are TRBV18 and TRBJ1-1, with 7 bases matching TRBD1. Germline CDR1 is KGHSH and CDR2 is LQKENI. V lost 4 bases and J lost 4; bases outside the gene matches: 12. This CDR3 is 16 amino acids long. DNA for the CDR3: TGTGCCAGCTCACGAGACACAGGGGACCCGGCCACTGAAGCTTTCTTT. This codes for CASSRDTGDPATEAFF.

The chain couples TRBV18 to TRBJ1-3, with TRBD1 identical over 10 bases. Germline CDR1 and CDR2: KGHSH and LQKENI. Trimming cost V 5 bases and J 1 base; bases outside gene matches: 8. The CDR3 sequence is 17 residues long. CDR3 in DNA: TGTGCCAGCTCAAGCCGGGACAGGGGCTTTTCTGGAAACACCATATATTTT. It specifies CASSSRDRGFSGNTIYF.

The chain employs TRBV2 and TRBJ1-2; no firm D call. The CDR3 spans 14 residues. Germline CDR1 is SNHLY and CDR2 is FYNNEI. V lost 7 bases, J lost 0 bases, and 12 bases lay in between. CDR3 DNA: TGTGCCAGCACCAGACAACATCCTAACTATGGCTACACCTTC. Its protein is CASTRQHPNYGYTF.

V gene TRBV30 combines with J gene TRBJ1-2; possibly TRBD1 for D (6 bases). Germline loops: CDR1 GTSNPN, CDR2 SVGIG (reference sequence). The CDR3 loop spans 11 amino acids. Trimming took 0 bases from V and 7 from J, leaving 6 bases between them. CDR3 nucleotides: TGTGCCTGGAGTGTAGGGGGTGGCTACACCTTC. Amino acids: CAWSVGGGYTF.